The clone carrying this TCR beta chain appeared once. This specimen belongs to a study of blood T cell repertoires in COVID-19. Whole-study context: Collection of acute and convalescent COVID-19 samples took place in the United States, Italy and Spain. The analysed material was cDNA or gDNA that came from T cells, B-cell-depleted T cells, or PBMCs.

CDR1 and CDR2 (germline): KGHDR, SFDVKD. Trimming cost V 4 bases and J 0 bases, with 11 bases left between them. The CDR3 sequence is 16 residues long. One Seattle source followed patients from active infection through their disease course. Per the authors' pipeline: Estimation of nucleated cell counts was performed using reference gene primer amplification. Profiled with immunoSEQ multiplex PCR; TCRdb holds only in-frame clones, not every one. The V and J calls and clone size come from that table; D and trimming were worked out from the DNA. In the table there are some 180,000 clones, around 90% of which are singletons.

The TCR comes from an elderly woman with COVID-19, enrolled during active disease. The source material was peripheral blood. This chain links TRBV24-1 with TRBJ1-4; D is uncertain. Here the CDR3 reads CATSDPTSATNEKLFF. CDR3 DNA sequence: TGTGCCACCAGTGACCCCACCAGTGCAACTAATGAAAAACTGTTTTTT.